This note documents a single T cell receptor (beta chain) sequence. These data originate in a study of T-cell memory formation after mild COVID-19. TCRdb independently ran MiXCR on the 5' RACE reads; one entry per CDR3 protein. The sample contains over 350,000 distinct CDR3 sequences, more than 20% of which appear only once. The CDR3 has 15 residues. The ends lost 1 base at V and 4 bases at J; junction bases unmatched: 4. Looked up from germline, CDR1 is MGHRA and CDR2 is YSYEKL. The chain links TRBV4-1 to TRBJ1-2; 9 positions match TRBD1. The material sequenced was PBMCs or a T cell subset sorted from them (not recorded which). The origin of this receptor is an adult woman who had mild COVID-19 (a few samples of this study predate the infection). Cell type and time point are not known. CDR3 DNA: TGCGCCAGCAGCCAAGGGACAGGGGCAGTCTATGGCTACACCTTC. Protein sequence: CASSQGTGAVYGYTF.